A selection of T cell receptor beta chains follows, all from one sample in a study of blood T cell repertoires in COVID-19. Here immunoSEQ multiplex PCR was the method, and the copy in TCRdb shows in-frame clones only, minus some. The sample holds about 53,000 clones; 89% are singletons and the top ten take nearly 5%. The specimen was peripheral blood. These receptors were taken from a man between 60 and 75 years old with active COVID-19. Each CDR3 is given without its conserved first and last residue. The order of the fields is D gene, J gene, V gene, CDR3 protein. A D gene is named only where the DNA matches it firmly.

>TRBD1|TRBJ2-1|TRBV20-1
SAKDRGEQF
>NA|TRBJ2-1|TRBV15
ATSRKQENNEQF
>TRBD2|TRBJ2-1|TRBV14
ASSHGTSGYNEQF
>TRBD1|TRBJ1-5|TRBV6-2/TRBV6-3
ASNPGQSNQPQH
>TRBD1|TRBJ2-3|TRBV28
ASRGQGYTDTQY
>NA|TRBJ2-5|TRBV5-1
AGAPGGGRGMETQY
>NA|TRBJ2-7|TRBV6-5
ASKDTISTYEQY
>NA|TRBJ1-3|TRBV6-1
ASSVLPTGDSGNTIY
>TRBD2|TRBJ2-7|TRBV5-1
ASSLVLAGGQGYEQY
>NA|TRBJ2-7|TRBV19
ASSATYLAKSHEQY
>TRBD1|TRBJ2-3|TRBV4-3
ASSLKTPGQGRADTQY
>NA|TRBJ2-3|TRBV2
ASSVRGITDTQY
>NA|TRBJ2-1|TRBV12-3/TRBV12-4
ASRDRNNEQF
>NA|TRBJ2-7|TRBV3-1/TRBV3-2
ASSRISTAYEQY
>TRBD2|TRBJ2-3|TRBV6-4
ASSATSGRTDTQY
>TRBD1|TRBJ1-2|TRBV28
ASRRTGVAYGYT
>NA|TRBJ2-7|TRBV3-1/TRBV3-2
ASSQGGRGNEQY
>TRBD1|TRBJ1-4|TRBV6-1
ASSEGQQGYEKLF
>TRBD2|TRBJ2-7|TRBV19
ASSRTSGTYEQY
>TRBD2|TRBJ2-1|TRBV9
ASSPLAGGGNEQF
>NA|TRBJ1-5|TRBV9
ASSQGSGPQH
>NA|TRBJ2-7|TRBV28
ASRNTGFTYEQY
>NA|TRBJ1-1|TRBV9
ASSVAMNTEAF
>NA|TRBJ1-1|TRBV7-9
ASSLGRGFTEAF
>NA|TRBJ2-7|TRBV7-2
ASSLARSSSYEQY
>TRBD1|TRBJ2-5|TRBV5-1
ASSLRGQGNGQETQY
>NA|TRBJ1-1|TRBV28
ASSPGFEAF
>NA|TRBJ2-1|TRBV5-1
ASSLGADYNEQF
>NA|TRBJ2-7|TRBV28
ASSFFRSGREQY
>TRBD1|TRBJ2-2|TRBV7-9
AQGTEVNTGELF
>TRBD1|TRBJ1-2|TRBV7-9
ASSFISGGEGYT
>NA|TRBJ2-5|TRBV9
ASTKGGPRLQETQY
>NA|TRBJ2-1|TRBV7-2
ASSQRRVNEQF
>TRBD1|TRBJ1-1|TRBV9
ASSVGDREGAF
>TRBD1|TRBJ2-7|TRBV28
ASSFGDRGFWYEQY
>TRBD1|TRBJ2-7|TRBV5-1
ASSVRQGSYEQY
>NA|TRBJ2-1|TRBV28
ASSSTIYGNEQF
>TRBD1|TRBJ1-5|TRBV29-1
SVTTGDRNQPQH
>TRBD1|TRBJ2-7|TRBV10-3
AISAGQGTTYEQY
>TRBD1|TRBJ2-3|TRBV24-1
ATSDRVRTDTQY
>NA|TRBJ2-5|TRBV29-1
SVDLTVRETQY
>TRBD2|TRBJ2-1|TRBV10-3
AISTGGLAGVSYEQF
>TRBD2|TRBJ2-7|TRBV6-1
ASSVRTSGSSYEQY
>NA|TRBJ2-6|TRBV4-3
ASSQDPGQNSGANVLT
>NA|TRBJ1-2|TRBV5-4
ASSLPGIWVYGYT
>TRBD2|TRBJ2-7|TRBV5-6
ASSTTSMPYEQY
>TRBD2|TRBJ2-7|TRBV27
ASSYRTAAGGEQY